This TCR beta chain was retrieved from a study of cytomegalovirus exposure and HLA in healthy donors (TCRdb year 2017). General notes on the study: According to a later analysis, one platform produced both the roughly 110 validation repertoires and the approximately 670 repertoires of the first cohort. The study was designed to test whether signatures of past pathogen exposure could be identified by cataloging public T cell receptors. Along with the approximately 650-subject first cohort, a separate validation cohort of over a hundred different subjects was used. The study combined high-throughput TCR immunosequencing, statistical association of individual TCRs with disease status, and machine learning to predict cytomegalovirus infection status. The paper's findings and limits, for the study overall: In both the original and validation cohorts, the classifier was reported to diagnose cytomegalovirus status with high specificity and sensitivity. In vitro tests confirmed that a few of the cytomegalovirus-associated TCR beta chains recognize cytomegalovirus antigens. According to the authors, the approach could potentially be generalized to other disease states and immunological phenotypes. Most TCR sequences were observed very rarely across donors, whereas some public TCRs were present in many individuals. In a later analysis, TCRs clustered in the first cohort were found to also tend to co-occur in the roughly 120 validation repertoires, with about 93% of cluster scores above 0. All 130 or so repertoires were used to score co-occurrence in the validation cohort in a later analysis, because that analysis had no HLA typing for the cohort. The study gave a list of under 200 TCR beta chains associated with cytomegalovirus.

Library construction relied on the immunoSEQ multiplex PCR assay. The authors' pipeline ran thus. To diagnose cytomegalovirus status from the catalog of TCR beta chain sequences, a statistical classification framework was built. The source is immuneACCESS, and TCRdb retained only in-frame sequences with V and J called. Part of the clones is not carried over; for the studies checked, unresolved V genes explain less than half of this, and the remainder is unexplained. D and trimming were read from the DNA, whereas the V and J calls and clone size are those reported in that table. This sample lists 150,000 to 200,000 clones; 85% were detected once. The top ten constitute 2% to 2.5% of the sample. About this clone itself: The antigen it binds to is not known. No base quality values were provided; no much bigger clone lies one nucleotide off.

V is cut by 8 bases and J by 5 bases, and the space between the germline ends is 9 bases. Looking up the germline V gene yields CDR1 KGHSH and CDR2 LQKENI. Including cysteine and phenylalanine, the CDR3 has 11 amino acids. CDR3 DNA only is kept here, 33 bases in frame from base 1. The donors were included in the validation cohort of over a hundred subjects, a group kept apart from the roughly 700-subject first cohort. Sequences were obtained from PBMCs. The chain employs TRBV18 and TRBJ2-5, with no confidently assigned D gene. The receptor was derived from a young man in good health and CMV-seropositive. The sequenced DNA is TGTGCCAGCAGTGAGCTTGAGACCCAGTACTTC. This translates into CASSELETQYF.